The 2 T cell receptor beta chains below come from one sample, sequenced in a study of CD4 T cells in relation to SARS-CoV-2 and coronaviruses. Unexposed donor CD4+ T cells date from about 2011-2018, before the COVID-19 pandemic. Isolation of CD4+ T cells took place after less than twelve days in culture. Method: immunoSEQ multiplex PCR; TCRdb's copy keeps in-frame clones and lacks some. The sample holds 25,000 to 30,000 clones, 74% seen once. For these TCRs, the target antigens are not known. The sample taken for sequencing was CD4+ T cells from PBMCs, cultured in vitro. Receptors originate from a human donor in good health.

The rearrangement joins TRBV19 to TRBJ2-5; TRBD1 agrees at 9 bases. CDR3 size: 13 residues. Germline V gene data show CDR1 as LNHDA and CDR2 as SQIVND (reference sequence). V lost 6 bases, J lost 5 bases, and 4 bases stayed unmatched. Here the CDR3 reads CASRTGGGETQYF. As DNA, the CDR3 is TGTGCCAGTAGAACAGGGGGCGGGGAGACCCAGTACTTC.

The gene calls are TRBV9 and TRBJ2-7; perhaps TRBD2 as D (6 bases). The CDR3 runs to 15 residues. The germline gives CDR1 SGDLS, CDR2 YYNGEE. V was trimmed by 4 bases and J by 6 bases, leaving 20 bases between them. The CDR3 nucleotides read TGTGCCAGCAGCCCTGGGACTTCCCAAAGGGCCGAGCAGTACTTC. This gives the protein CASSPGTSQRAEQYF.